This TCR beta chain was sequenced for a study of CD8+ T cells in alopecia areata. Study-wide findings and caveats: Tofacitinib did not eliminate many expanded lesional clones from scalp or blood. Especially in alopecia totalis/universalis, lesional scalp showed greater clonality than normal scalp did. Tofacitinib delivered significant drops in scalp clonality and in expanded CD8+ clones among the top 100.

V was cut by 4 bases and J by 6 bases, with 15 bases left in between. The germline V gene encodes CDR1 MNHEY and CDR2 SMNVEV (reference sequence). This CDR3 has 14 amino acids. Noted treatment: oral pan-JAK inhibitor, 5-10 mg twice daily. Sequencing templates came from extracted RNA that was reverse transcribed into cDNA. The table came from immunoSEQ multiplex PCR; TCRdb's copy has only in-frame clones and leaves some out. The sample shows about 270,000 clones, over 45% of them seen only once. Comments on this clone: The antigen remains undetermined.

The TCR originated in a human donor with alopecia areata. The input for sequencing was CD4+ T cells sorted from blood, taken between weeks 51 and 54, from a patient treated with tofacitinib. The genes are TRBV27 and TRBJ1-1; no firm D call. CDR3 residues: CASSSPPRRAEAFF. The CDR3 coding sequence is TGTGCCAGCAGTTCGCCGCCTCGAAGGGCTGAAGCTTTCTTT.